Listed here is a single TCR beta chain. Its antigen is still unknown. No quality values exist for individual bases; no much larger clone is one base distant. Spanning cysteine to phenylalanine, the CDR3 consists of 14 amino acids. The only DNA kept is the CDR3, 42 bases in frame from the first base. For this chain, trimming is 8 bases at the V end and 1 base at the J end, and the number of junction bases without a gene match is 5. From the germline V gene (reference sequence), CDR1 is GTSNPN and CDR2 is SVGIG. In total, approximately 700 healthy bone marrow donors made up the cohort. At the time of sampling, all cohort members were nominally healthy, though unrecorded immune exposures were likely present. The donor was CMV seropositive and was included in the group of 290 or so seropositive cohort members. Each donor provided a peripheral blood sample, and peripheral blood mononuclear cells were used for TCR beta sequencing. The Qiagen DNeasy Blood Extraction Kit was used to extract genomic DNA from the blood cell samples.

The data derive from a study of cytomegalovirus exposure and HLA in healthy donors (TCRdb year 2017). Regarding the complete study: An earlier analysis of fewer than 750 of the donors reported 276 Gb of sequence data and 95 million to 140 million unique TCR beta sequences obtained from about 180 million T cells. Rather than drawing on any new phenotypic data, the later analysis identified candidate immune exposures from TCR beta sequences and the way those sequences occurred across donors. Typing coverage differed by locus: A, B, C, DRB1 and DQB1 were typed in roughly 620-630 donors, DQA1 in 522, DPA1 in around 600, and DPB1 in 400 to 480. To predict cytomegalovirus infection status, the study combined high-throughput TCR immunosequencing, statistical association of individual TCRs with disease status, and machine learning. HLA typing included class I and class II loci at four-digit resolution. Of the 300 to 500 genotyped donors, less than 85% were placed in the genetic ancestry cluster associated with self-reported Caucasian donors. Alongside the repertoire data, information on donor age, sex, ethnicity and CMV serostatus was compiled. Every repertoire in the discovery cohort had been generated on one and the same sequencing platform. The study used immunosequencing to profile the T cell repertoires of more than 650 subjects and linked those repertoires to cytomegalovirus serostatus. Among 350 to 400 genotyped donors of the cohort, an average of about 240,000 unique TCR beta nucleotide sequences were sequenced per donor, about a sixth of them non-productive. Four or five DR-DQ haplotypes were handled as single units for association and clustering because linkage in the cohort was strong. The study aimed to test whether cataloging public T cell receptors could reveal signatures of past pathogen exposure. A later analysis re-examined previously published TCR beta repertoires from more than 650 donors and added high-resolution HLA genotyping to investigate patterns of TCR occurrence. An early release covering roughly 600 HLA-typed donors comprised 300 to 350 gigabases of sequencing data and 65 million to 100 million unique TCR sequences. A separate validation cohort of roughly 110 different subjects was used in addition to the 666-subject first cohort. A later genetic analysis used genome-wide SNP genotypes for about 65% of the roughly 700 donors, treating that subset as a discovery cohort. To decide whether each TCR beta V gene segment behaved as functional or pseudogenic, an earlier analysis of some 600 of the donors relied on high-throughput TCR beta sequencing.

Findings and caveats that apply to the study as a whole: Because counts were too low, roughly 16 rarely observed V segments, including chromosome 9 orphons, were left out of the earlier analysis of 500 to 650 of the donors. Broadly in line with IMGT annotations, most TCR beta V segments showed up in productive rearrangements about 87% or about 30% of the time in an earlier analysis of approximately 640 of the donors. According to a later analysis, most CMV-associated TCR beta chains appeared to be HLA-restricted, and the HLA associations seemed to be driven largely by CMV exposure. Across donors, most TCR sequences were observed very rarely, whereas some public TCRs were present in many individuals. The only immune exposure information available for the cohort was CMV serostatus. In a later analysis, the rate of TCR association differed among HLA loci, with DRB1 alleles having the most associated TCRs and HLA-C alleles having the fewest. It was suggested by the authors that the approach could potentially be generalized to other disease states and immunological phenotypes. Because HLA typing was missing for some donors at each locus, association tests included only the typed subset. Several of the top co-occurrence clusters appeared to be linked to parvovirus B19, influenza, CMV and Epstein-Barr virus, according to a later analysis. The classifier was reported to diagnose cytomegalovirus status with high specificity and sensitivity in both the original cohort and the validation cohort. When HLA alleles, especially DR and DQ, strongly co-occurred, TCR associations were difficult to assign to individual alleles. Presence/absence analyses assumed roughly uniform sequencing depth across donors, an assumption that may not hold. A few of the identified cytomegalovirus-associated TCR beta chains were confirmed in vitro to be specific for cytomegalovirus antigens. In a later genetic analysis, fewer N-insertions in productive TCRs were reported among donors in an Asian-associated ancestry cluster than the roughly 700-donor mean. Specific HLA alleles were associated with 15,000 to 20,000 TCR beta sequences at a false discovery rate of 0.05 in a later analysis. A cluster of highly shared sequence variants was judged likely to be a technical artifact of the sequencing pipeline. Correlated functional status among segregating V segments might be attributable to linkage disequilibrium, but an unknown experimental factor could not be ruled out. In a later analysis, HLA-associated TCR beta chains showed more clonal expansion and lower generation probabilities than non-associated chains that were equally common. Some IMGT-functional V segments, including TRBV6-2 and TRBV6-3, could not be distinguished by the 87-base-pair reads and were therefore excluded. The study gave a list of over 150 TCR beta chains associated with cytomegalovirus. A later genetic analysis associated a missense DCLRE1C variant with V-gene and J-gene trimming of TCR beta chains, and an independent cohort replicated the association. Only TCR beta chains were sequenced in this cohort, and the absence of alpha or paired-chain data limited detectable features. A further reported finding was that TCR beta sequences accurately predicted the HLA-A and HLA-B alleles for most subjects in the first cohort.

To prepare the library, the immunoSEQ multiplex PCR assay was applied. For the multiplex PCR, a mixture combining 60 forward primers for TCR Vbeta segments and 13 reverse primers for TCR Jbeta segments was used. Amplification of the CDR3 region of rearranged TCR beta genes was performed with a multiplex PCR assay on genomic DNA. Amplified TCR beta libraries were sequenced as 87-base-pair reads on the Illumina HiSeq System. The study's own analysis went as follows. A later analysis tallied 70 million to 100 million unique TCR beta chains across the 660 or so repertoires, and some 12 million of those chains were shared by two or more donors. To remove PCR and sequencing errors, raw reads were error-corrected and collapsed into unique sequences using a nearest-neighbor algorithm that merged closely related sequences. V, D and J gene segments were assigned by aligning CDR3 sequences to IMGT reference sequences. Each retained sequence needed at least a six-nucleotide match to both a V gene segment and a J gene segment. A rearrangement counted as productive if the CDR3 had no stop codons and remained in frame with V and J, and every other rearrangement counted as non-productive. Following IMGT convention, CDR3 was defined as the stretch from the second conserved V-encoded cysteine to the conserved J-encoded phenylalanine. In an earlier analysis of around 600 of the donors, sequences lacking an unambiguous match to a single V gene segment were excluded. An earlier analysis of some 500 of the donors classified V segments as functional when productive rearrangements were above 56.7% and as segregating when the standard deviation between donors was above 5%. To diagnose cytomegalovirus status from the catalog of TCR beta chain sequences, a statistical classification framework was built. In a later analysis, TCR nucleotide sequences were compared against IMGT/GENE-DB human TR gene sequences so that V and J genes could be assigned. The TCRdist pipeline was used in a later analysis to assign CDR3 sequences and most-parsimonious VDJ recombination scenarios. In a later analysis, every TCR beta chain was defined by the combination of its CDR3 amino acid sequence and its V-gene family, and reads without a unique V-gene family were dropped. In a later analysis, fewer than 600 highly shared, low-generation-probability nucleotide sequences were removed to address suspected cross-contamination and a sequencing artifact. For each public chain, a later analysis derived a clonal expansion index from normalized ranks of inferred template counts within each repertoire. In a later analysis, generation probabilities were computed using a VDJ recombination model fitted to out-of-frame rearrangements, and the results were checked against IGoR. In a later analysis, hypergeometric tests were used to score TCR-TCR, TCR-HLA and TCR-CMV co-occurrence, with a repertoire-size bias correction applied to TCR pairs. To estimate false discovery rates, a later analysis permuted the HLA or CMV assignments 20 times. In a later analysis, co-occurring TCRs were grouped using DBSCAN, with TCRdist sequence similarity added in when clustering inside HLA-allele-positive subsets. For co-occurrence clustering, repertoires with fewer than 30,000 or more than 120,000 public chains were excluded, along with roughly 5 repertoires with anomalous nucleotide sharing. The table was pulled from immuneACCESS by TCRdb, which kept in-frame rearrangements only. Such tables lose some clones; where checked, under half of the loss comes from unresolved V genes, and the rest has no known cause. V and J calls plus clone size are reproduced from that table; the DNA served to infer D and trimming. For this sample there are 150,000 to 200,000 clones; 60% to 80% appear just once. Jointly, the top ten make up roughly an eighth of the sample.

The receptor was derived from a man aged 50-59 years in good health and CMV-seropositive. The material sequenced was PBMCs. In this chain, TRBV30 is recombined with TRBJ2-3, and TRBD2 matches 11 of the central bases. The CDR3 has the sequence CAALTSGGTDTQYF. The bases read TGTGCCGCCCTGACTAGCGGGGGCACAGATACGCAGTATTTT.